Presented here are 24 T cell receptor beta chains from one specimen sequenced in a study of CD8+ T cells in alopecia areata listed by TCRdb under 2018. Library preparation employed the immunoSEQ multiplex PCR assay. For TCR sequencing, RNA was extracted from every sample and reverse transcribed into cDNA to serve as template. TCRdb limited this immuneACCESS table to in-frame rearrangements with V and J called. A share of clones is missing; checked studies link under half to unresolved V genes, and the rest is unexplained. This sample includes some 110,000 clones, and none of them was observed just once. Together, the top ten hold roughly a fifth of the sample. Material: lesional skin. These receptors were taken from a C3H/HeJ mouse with alopecia areata. The strain carries MHC haplotype H2-k.

This clone was found a few times. The gene names given are mouse names. The DNA ends 4 residues before the CDR3 does, and the rest of the CDR3 is filled in from the germline J gene. The chain has TRBV13-1 and TRBJ2-7, with 7 bases lining up with TRBD2. Germline V gene lookup returns CDR1 NSHNY and CDR2 SYGAGN. The length of the CDR3 is 14 residues. The CDR3 loop is CASSDEAGGYEQYF. CDR3 DNA (partial): TGTGCCAGCAGTGATGAGGCTGGGGGTTAT.

As for this clone: Mouse germline and gene names are used. The read terminates 4 residues ahead of where the CDR3 ends, so the germline J gene completes it. This rearrangement joins TRBV5 to TRBJ2-2; 9 nucleotides line up with TRBD2. The V gene end was trimmed by 4 bases and the J gene end by 1 base; junction bases not matched to a gene: 4. The germline V gene encodes CDR1 LGHNA and CDR2 YNLKQL (reference sequence). This CDR3 has 16 amino acids. CDR3 in amino acids: CASSPRDWVNTGQLYF. CDR3 bases read: TGTGCCAGCAGCCCCCGGGACTGGGTAAACACCGGG.

About this clone: Mouse gene names and germline throughout. The read terminates 4 residues before the CDR3 end, so the remaining end is supplied by the germline J gene. The chain couples TRBV13-3 to TRBJ2-4, with D tentatively TRBD2 (6 bases). Trimming took 9 bases from V and 0 from J, leaving 8 bases between them. Germline CDR1 reads NNHDY; CDR2 reads SYVADS. The CDR3 spans 12 residues. The CDR3: CATWGSQNTLYF. CDR3 DNA (partial): TGTGCCACGTGGGGGAGTCAAAAC.

This clone came up a few times. The gene names here belong to mouse. The CDR3 extends 4 residues past the end of the read, so its final part is completed from the germline J gene. The chain is built from TRBV14 and TRBJ1-1; tentatively, D is TRBD1 (5 bases). V lost 5 bases to trimming and J lost 0 bases, with 14 bases between them. Germline values: CDR1 SGHDT, CDR2 FRDEAV. This CDR3 comprises 15 residues. The CDR3 loop is CASSPLDKTNTEVFF. The sequenced part of the CDR3 DNA is TGTGCCAGCAGCCCTCTGGACAAAACAAACACA.

This clone was observed a few times. Mouse gene names apply. The CDR3 region is CTCSAGLNYEQYF. The DNA read from the CDR3 is TGCACCTGCAGTGCGGGACTAAACTAT. This chain joins TRBV1 and TRBJ2-7; weak D call: TRBD2 (6 bases). Read sequence stops 4 residues before the CDR3 end, and the germline J gene provides the missing end. The ends were cut back, 3 bases at V and 3 bases at J, with 9 bases in the middle. The CDR3 has 13 amino acids. The germline CDR1 and CDR2 sequences are NSQYPW and LRSPGD (reference sequence).

On this clone itself: At residue 11, TCRdb's protein is not the same as the translated DNA, so the protein here was read from the DNA. Germline and genes: mouse. Sequencing ends 3 residues short of the CDR3 end; the germline J gene provides the rest. The chain couples TRBV19 to TRBJ1-6, with a possible D match to TRBD1 (6 bases). TRBJ1-6 is reported as an ORF; its role is uncertain. Germline CDR1 FNHDT, CDR2 SITEND (reference sequence). The CDR3 is 14 residues long. Trimming shortened V by 6 bases and J by 3 bases, and 10 bases separated the two germline ends. CDR3 DNA, as far as it was read: TGTGCCAGCACGGCAGGGGTCTATAATTCGCCC. This gives the protein CASTAGVYNSP. The complete CDR3 reads CASTAGVYNSPLYF.

In regard to this clone: The listed genes are named as in mouse. The read gets to within 4 residues of the CDR3 end, and the germline J gene fills in the rest. The chain uses TRBV1 and TRBJ2-1, with a tentative D call TRBD2 (7 bases). Trimming left V 0 bases short and J 0 bases short, with 12 bases between. Germline V gene lookup returns CDR1 NSQYPW and CDR2 LRSPGD (reference sequence). The CDR3 is 17 residues long. CDR3 DNA, as far as it was read: TGCACCTGCAGTGCAGATGAGGGGGGGTATAACTATGCT. As protein: CTCSADEGGYNYA. The CDR3 as a whole reads CTCSADEGGYNYAEQFF.

On this clone: The genes are named according to mouse. The DNA ends 4 residues before the CDR3 does, and the rest of the CDR3 is filled in from the germline J gene. This chain joins TRBV1 and TRBJ1-4; TRBD1 matches at 8 bases. The CDR3 has 17 residues. The V gene's germline CDR1 is NSQYPW and CDR2 LRSPGD (reference sequence). V dropped 2 bases and J dropped 0; count of bases not matched to a gene: 5. The CDR3 spells CTCSAPQGGISNERLFF. CDR3 bases read: TGCACCTGCAGTGCACCACAGGGGGGAATTTCCAACGAA.

In regard to this clone: The genes are named according to mouse. The read halts 4 residues ahead of the CDR3 end, with the missing end drawn from the germline J gene. This chain connects TRBV13-3 to TRBJ2-4; 7 bases are shared with TRBD2. Germline V gene sequence: CDR1 NNHDY, CDR2 SYVADS. The CDR3 is made up of 16 amino acids. J was trimmed by 0 bases and V by 1 base; bases with no gene match: 5. The sequenced part of the CDR3 DNA is TGTGCCAGCAGTGATACCCTGGGGGATAGTCAAAAC. It yields the protein CASSDTLGDSQN. The CDR3 in full is CASSDTLGDSQNTLYF.

In regard to this clone: Genes here carry mouse names. The sequenced fragment ends 4 residues before the CDR3 boundary, so the rest is inferred from the germline J gene. This chain uses TRBV13-3 with TRBJ2-3; D might be TRBD1 (5 bases). Germline V gene sequence: CDR1 NNHDY, CDR2 SYVADS. This CDR3 is 11 amino acids long. Partial CDR3 DNA: TGTGCCAGCCGACAGCTAGAA. It translates to CASRQLE. The whole CDR3 sequence is CASRQLETLYF.

Points on this clone: Germline and junction disagree at one end, which may indicate a read error. The gene names here belong to mouse. The read finishes 4 residues shy of the CDR3 end, and the germline J gene is used to complete it. The chain joins TRBV12-1 to TRBJ1-2; TRBD1 agrees at 7 bases. Germline V gene sequence: CDR1 SGHSN, CDR2 HYEKVE. The CDR3 loop spans 14 amino acids. The CDR3 sequence is CAISLVTGDSDYTF. CDR3 DNA, as far as it was read: TGTGCCATCTCTCTCGTAACAGGGGACTCC.

As to this clone: Mouse names are used for the genes. The read falls 4 residues short of the CDR3 end, and the missing part is taken from the germline J gene. V gene TRBV13-3 combines with J gene TRBJ1-1; 11 bases align to TRBD1. Germline CDR1 and CDR2: NNHDY and SYVADS. CDR3 length: 14 amino acids. The V segment lost 7 bases and the J segment 3 bases; nucleotides outside the gene matches: 5. The covered CDR3 bases are TGTGCCAGCTTCGGGACAGGGGGTTACACA. This encodes CASFGTGGYT. The full-length CDR3 reads as CASFGTGGYTEVFF.

This clone was observed a handful of times. Gene labels here are mouse ones. Read sequence stops 4 residues before the CDR3 end, and the germline J gene provides the missing end. Additional DNA sequences in this sample encode the identical CDR3. V gene TRBV13-3 combines with J gene TRBJ2-5; 9 bases agree with TRBD1. CDR3 size: 14 residues. The germline V gene has CDR1 NNHDY and CDR2 SYVADS. CDR3 amino acids: CASSEGTGRDTQYF. The DNA read from the CDR3 is TGTGCCAGCAGTGAAGGGACAGGGAGGGAC.

As for this clone: Gene labels here are mouse ones. The read stops 4 residues short of the end of the CDR3; the missing end is completed from the germline J gene. This chain uses TRBV13-3 with TRBJ2-3, with D possibly being TRBD2 (5 bases). Germline lookup yields CDR1 NNHDY and CDR2 SYVADS. Deletions cut 2 bases from V and 3 bases from J, with 10 bases between. The CDR3 is 14 amino acids. CDR3 DNA, as far as it was read: TGTGCCAGCAGTGAACAGTGGGGAGCAGAA. This sequence encodes CASSEQWGAE. The full CDR3 reads CASSEQWGAETLYF.

There are a few counts of this clone. Gene names and germline match the mouse. The read ends 4 residues before the CDR3 terminus; that terminus is restored from the germline J gene. The chain carries TRBV13-3 and TRBJ2-7; TRBD1 is a possible D gene (5 bases). V was shortened by 8 bases and J by 3 bases, with 9 bases between the two germline ends. The CDR3 runs to 11 residues. CDR1 and CDR2 from the germline V gene are NNHDY and SYVADS. The covered CDR3 bases are TGTGCCAGACAGGACAACTAT. The encoded protein is CARQDNY. The entire CDR3 protein reads CARQDNYEQYF.

This clone was observed a handful of times. Any gene name here is a mouse gene name. Read sequence stops 4 residues before the CDR3 end, and the germline J gene provides the missing end. The chain is built from TRBV14 and TRBJ1-4; TRBD1 agrees at 9 bases. In germline, CDR1 is SGHDT, CDR2 FRDEAV. This CDR3 comprises 15 residues. Incomplete CDR3 DNA: TGTGCCAGCAGCACCGGGACAGGGAGGGTCGAA. Translation: CASSTGTGRVE. The complete CDR3 reads CASSTGTGRVERLFF.

As to this clone: Gene names refer to mouse genes. Coverage ceases 4 residues before the CDR3 finishes, and the germline J gene fills in the end. This rearrangement joins TRBV5 to TRBJ1-4, with a possible D match to TRBD1 (5 bases). Per the germline V gene, CDR1 is LGHNA and CDR2 is YNLKQL (reference sequence). CDR3 length: 14 residues. Trimming removed 0 bases at V and 6 bases at J, with 8 bases between. The sequenced CDR3 bases are TGTGCCAGCAGCCAAGAAATGGGGGACGAA. Its translation is CASSQEMGDE. The whole CDR3 sequence is CASSQEMGDERLFF.

As concerns this clone: Mouse germline and gene names are used. The observed sequence ends 4 residues before the CDR3 terminus, with the missing tail filled in from the germline J gene. This sequence joins TRBV13-1 and TRBJ1-1; TRBD1 matches 12 bases. The CDR3 covers 13 residues. From germline, CDR1 is NSHNY and CDR2 SYGAGN. CDR3 bases read: TGTGCCAGCAGGGGACAGGGGGCGGAA. The encoded protein is CASRGQGAE. The CDR3 in its entirety is CASRGQGAEEVFF.

This clone has a handful of counts. The DNA translation disagrees with the TCRdb protein at residue 10, so the protein in this description comes from the DNA. Gene names are mouse gene names. The sequenced fragment ends 3 residues before the CDR3 boundary, so the rest is inferred from the germline J gene. The chain recombines TRBV1 with TRBJ1-6; D unclear. TRBJ1-6 is assigned to the ORF class and has an uncertain function. Trimming cost V 3 bases and J 7 bases, with 7 bases left between them. This CDR3 has 13 residues. The germline CDR1 and CDR2 sequences are NSQYPW and LRSPGD (reference sequence). The CDR3 bases that were read are TGCACCTGCAGTGCGTCAAGGAATTCGCCC. It encodes CTCSASRNSP. The whole CDR3 sequence reads CTCSASRNSPLYF.

Of note for this clone: Gene names follow the mouse nomenclature. CDR3: CASRTGSSAETLYF. Incomplete CDR3 DNA: TGTGCCAGCAGAACAGGATCTAGTGCAGAA. The rearrangement uses TRBV19 and TRBJ2-3, with a tentative D call TRBD1 (5 bases). The sequenced fragment ends 4 residues before the CDR3 boundary, so the rest is inferred from the germline J gene. CDR1 and CDR2 (germline): FNHDT, SITEND (reference sequence). The CDR3 is 14 residues long. Trimming pared 5 bases from V and 0 bases from J, leaving 10 bases between. Full variable domain (outside the CDR3, taken from reference TRBV19 and TRBJ2-3): GGIITQTPKFLIGQEGQKLTLKCQQNFNHDTMYWYRQDSGKGLRLIYYSITENDLQKGDLSEGYDASREKKSSFSLTVTSAQKNEMAVFLCASRTGSSAETLYFGSGTRLTVL.

This clone was seen a handful of times. Gene and germline names: mouse. The read gets to within 4 residues of the CDR3 end, and the germline J gene fills in the rest. The J gene is TRBJ2-1, the V gene TRBV13-3; TRBD2 matches at 11 bases. Trimming removed 0 bases from V and 4 bases from J; junction bases left unmatched: 6. The CDR3 runs to 17 residues. Germline loops: CDR1 NNHDY, CDR2 SYVADS. CDR3 in amino acids: CASSDDWGGEEYAEQFF. CDR3 bases read: TGTGCCAGCAGTGATGACTGGGGGGGCGAGGAATATGCT.

On this clone: Gene names are the mouse ones. The read halts 4 residues ahead of the CDR3 end, with the missing end drawn from the germline J gene. The chain has TRBV19 and TRBJ2-7, with D unclear. Germline lookup yields CDR1 FNHDT and CDR2 SITEND (reference sequence). This CDR3 contains 12 residues. This CDR3 is CASSLQKYEQYF. The covered CDR3 bases are TGTGCCAGCAGTCTTCAGAAATAT.

This clone showed up just a few times. Gene names refer to mouse genes. The read halts 4 residues ahead of the CDR3 end, with the missing end drawn from the germline J gene. The J gene is TRBJ2-2, the V gene TRBV13-3; TRBD2 matches at 8 bases. Germline V gene sequence: CDR1 NNHDY, CDR2 SYVADS. The junction had 9 bases not matched to a gene; V was cut back by 5 bases and J by 6 bases. The CDR3 has 15 residues. CDR3 DNA, as far as it was read: TGTGCCAGCAGCACGGGGGGGGGCGCGCCCGGG. It yields the protein CASSTGGGAPG. The full CDR3 sequence reads CASSTGGGAPGQLYF. The full variable domain, with the rest looked up from reference TRBV13-3 and TRBJ2-2, is EAAVTQSPRSKVAVTGGKVTLSCHQTNNHDYMYWYRQDTGHGLRLIHYSYVADSTEKGDIPDGYKASRPSQENFSLILELASLSQTAVYFCASSTGGGAPGQLYFGEGSKLTVL.

This clone has a handful of counts. The gene names given are mouse names. The CDR3 end lies 4 residues beyond the end of the read and is filled in from the germline J gene. The chain employs TRBV13-3 and TRBJ2-4; 7 bases line up with TRBD2. CDR3 length equals 13 residues. From germline, CDR1 is NNHDY and CDR2 SYVADS. The CDR3 bases that were read are TGTGCCAGCAGTCGAGACTGGGCCAAC. Amino acids: CASSRDWAN. The complete CDR3 reads CASSRDWANTLYF.